This is a list of T cell receptor beta chains from one sample in a study of response to subunit inactivated influenza vaccine. TCRdb redid the calling of the RT-PCR reads with MiXCR, one entry per CDR3 protein. The sample consists of about 650,000 distinct CDR3 sequences, more than 15% of them appearing once. Material: PBMCs from blood, obtained about 11 days after vaccination. Receptor source: a man over 45 who received an inactivated influenza vaccine. The CDR3 runs from the conserved cysteine through the conserved F or W. Fields, in order: clone size, V gene, D gene, J gene, CDR3 DNA, CDR3 protein. The D gene is left open where the match is weak. Clone size, where shown, is once, few, many, or a class for clones that have expanded.

size: few; V: TRBV14; D: NA; J: TRBJ2-5; DNA: TGTGCCAGCAGCCATGTGATCGGGTACGAGACCCAGTACTTC; CDR3: CASSHVIGYETQYF
size: NA; V: TRBV12-3/TRBV12-4; D: NA; J: TRBJ2-5; DNA: TGTGCCAGCAGCTCCCGACAAGACCAAGAGACCCAGTACTTC; CDR3: CASSSRQDQETQYF
size: few; V: TRBV29-1; D: NA; J: TRBJ2-2; DNA: TGCAGCGTTGGGAGCACCGGGGAGCTGTTTTTT; CDR3: CSVGSTGELFF
size: NA; V: TRBV4-1; D: NA; J: TRBJ2-2; DNA: TGCGCCAGCAGCCAAGTGGCGGGCAGGGCGAACACCGGGGAGCTGTTTTTT; CDR3: CASSQVAGRANTGELFF
size: many; V: TRBV6-2/TRBV6-3; D: NA; J: TRBJ2-7; DNA: TGTGCCAGCAGTGCCGTCCCCCCACCAGAGCAGTACTTC; CDR3: CASSAVPPPEQYF
size: few; V: TRBV7-2; D: TRBD2; J: TRBJ2-2; DNA: TGTGCCACCAGGCTAGCGGGGTACACCGGGGAGCTGTTTTTT; CDR3: CATRLAGYTGELFF
size: once; V: TRBV4-3; D: NA; J: TRBJ2-1; DNA: TGCGCCAGCAGCCAAGCGAGCAGGGTAAATGAGCAGTTCTTC; CDR3: CASSQASRVNEQFF
size: many; V: TRBV9; D: NA; J: TRBJ2-3; DNA: TGTGCCAGCAGCGTAGAAACAGGGCTTACTACAGATACGCAGTATTTT; CDR3: CASSVETGLTTDTQYF
size: few; V: TRBV3-1; D: TRBD1; J: TRBJ1-6; DNA: TGTGCCAGCAGCCAAGGACAGGGTTTCGGTTCACCCCTCCACTTT; CDR3: CASSQGQGFGSPLHF
size: few; V: TRBV18; D: TRBD2; J: TRBJ2-2; DNA: TGTGCCAGCTCACAGCCGGGACTAGCGGCGTACACCGGGGAGCTGTTTTTT; CDR3: CASSQPGLAAYTGELFF
size: few; V: TRBV6-2/TRBV6-3; D: NA; J: TRBJ2-7; DNA: TGTGCCAGCAGTTACGCCGAAGGACACATTCCCTACGAGCAGTACTTC; CDR3: CASSYAEGHIPYEQYF
size: NA; V: TRBV5-1; D: NA; J: TRBJ2-3; DNA: TGCGCCAGCAGCTTGGACGGAAGAACAGATACGCAGTATTTT; CDR3: CASSLDGRTDTQYF
size: many; V: TRBV5-6; D: NA; J: TRBJ2-6; DNA: TGTGCCAGCAGCTTGCGAGGGACTGGGGCCAACGTCCTGACTTTC; CDR3: CASSLRGTGANVLTF
size: few; V: TRBV28; D: TRBD2; J: TRBJ2-5; DNA: TGTGCCAGCAGTTTATGGGGCCGAGGGACTAGCAACCAAGAGACCCAGTACTTC; CDR3: CASSLWGRGTSNQETQYF
size: NA; V: TRBV20-1; D: TRBD1; J: TRBJ2-1; DNA: TGCAGTGCTTTCCTAATTCGGGACAGGGGTCTTGATGAGCAGTTCTTC; CDR3: CSAFLIRDRGLDEQFF
size: many; V: TRBV7-2; D: TRBD1; J: TRBJ2-7; DNA: TGTGCCAGCAGCCCGGGGACAGGGAACTACGAGCAGTACTTC; CDR3: CASSPGTGNYEQYF
size: few; V: TRBV29-1; D: NA; J: TRBJ2-7; DNA: TGCAGCGGGGGAGTGGGGGTCTACGAGCAGTACTTC; CDR3: CSGGVGVYEQYF
size: NA; V: TRBV7-9; D: NA; J: TRBJ2-1; DNA: TGTGCCAGCAGCTTGGCGGTGGGGTACAATGAGCAGTTCTTC; CDR3: CASSLAVGYNEQFF
size: NA; V: TRBV6-2/TRBV6-3; D: TRBD1; J: TRBJ1-2; DNA: TGTGCCAGCAGGAAACCGGGACAGTATGGCTACACCTTC; CDR3: CASRKPGQYGYTF
size: few; V: TRBV28; D: TRBD1; J: TRBJ2-1; DNA: TGTGCCAGCAAAGGATTTGCCAGGGAGACAGGGGCCCGAACAGCACCTTACAATGAGCAGTTCTTC; CDR3: CASKGFARETGARTAPYNEQFF
size: NA; V: TRBV5-1; D: TRBD2; J: TRBJ2-3; DNA: TGCGCCAGCAGCGGGGCCCTAACTAGCGGGAGAGTCACAGATACGCAGTATTTT; CDR3: CASSGALTSGRVTDTQYF
size: NA; V: TRBV3-1; D: NA; J: TRBJ2-7; DNA: TGTGCCAGCAGCACAATCGGCCGGGGCGAGCAGTACTTC; CDR3: CASSTIGRGEQYF
size: few; V: TRBV18; D: NA; J: TRBJ2-3; DNA: TGTGCCAGCTCACCTATAGGACAGTCAGATACGCAGTATTTT; CDR3: CASSPIGQSDTQYF
size: few; V: TRBV29-1; D: NA; J: TRBJ1-5; DNA: TGCAGCGTCTTAGGGAGAAGGGGACAACGCAATCAGCCCCAGCATTTT; CDR3: CSVLGRRGQRNQPQHF
size: NA; V: TRBV24-1; D: TRBD2; J: TRBJ2-1; DNA: TGTGCCACCCGGGGGACAGCCGGGACTAGCGGGGGGCCAGCTGGCTCCTACAATGAGCAGTTCTTC; CDR3: CATRGTAGTSGGPAGSYNEQFF
size: once; V: TRBV19; D: NA; J: TRBJ2-2; DNA: TGTGCCAGTGAACCGGGCCCAACGAACACCGGGGAGCTGTTTTTT; CDR3: CASEPGPTNTGELFF
size: few; V: TRBV7-6; D: TRBD2; J: TRBJ2-7; DNA: TGTGCCAGCAGCGCCGCACCGGGAGGTACCTACGAGCAGTACTTC; CDR3: CASSAAPGGTYEQYF
size: NA; V: TRBV27; D: TRBD2; J: TRBJ2-3; DNA: TGTGCCAGCAAACCCTATAGCGGGAGGGCCCTGGGCACAGATACGCAGTATTTT; CDR3: CASKPYSGRALGTDTQYF
size: NA; V: TRBV18; D: NA; J: TRBJ2-3; DNA: TGTGCCAGCTCGTTCAGGATGAGCACAGATACGCAGTATTTT; CDR3: CASSFRMSTDTQYF
size: NA; V: TRBV6-5; D: TRBD1; J: TRBJ1-1; DNA: TGTGCCAGCAGTTACGCCAGGGGGGAAGCTTTCTTT; CDR3: CASSYARGEAFF
size: few; V: TRBV7-6; D: NA; J: TRBJ2-5; DNA: TGTGCCAGCAGCTCCTTTGGGACATCACTCCAAGAGACCCAGTACTTC; CDR3: CASSSFGTSLQETQYF
size: few; V: TRBV20-1; D: TRBD1; J: TRBJ2-5; DNA: TGCAGTGCTATGGACAGGGTTGAGACCCAGTACTTC; CDR3: CSAMDRVETQYF
size: few; V: TRBV10-3; D: TRBD2; J: TRBJ2-7; DNA: TGTGCCATCACCGATACTAGCGGGAGGGTCTACGAGCAGTACTTC; CDR3: CAITDTSGRVYEQYF
size: NA; V: TRBV6-5; D: TRBD1; J: TRBJ1-2; DNA: TGTGCCAGCAGTTCGCAGGGGGCGCCTACCTATGGCTACACCTTC; CDR3: CASSSQGAPTYGYTF
size: NA; V: TRBV6-2/TRBV6-3; D: NA; J: TRBJ2-7; DNA: TGTGCCAGCAGTTTCCGCCAAACGTCCTACGAGCAGTACTTC; CDR3: CASSFRQTSYEQYF
size: NA; V: TRBV20-1; D: TRBD2; J: TRBJ2-7; DNA: TGCAGTGCTAGTAGACTAGCGGGAGGGCCCTTCGAGCAGTACTTC; CDR3: CSASRLAGGPFEQYF
size: few; V: TRBV12-3/TRBV12-4; D: NA; J: TRBJ1-4; DNA: TGTGCCAGCAGTTTGCTGGTCACAGAGGGAAAACTGTTTTTT; CDR3: CASSLLVTEGKLFF
size: NA; V: TRBV19; D: NA; J: TRBJ1-2; DNA: TGTGCCAGTAGGCCACACGGGACATCTAACTATGGCTACACCTTC; CDR3: CASRPHGTSNYGYTF
size: few; V: TRBV6-5; D: NA; J: TRBJ2-1; DNA: TGTGCCAGCAGTTATATTGATGGGGGGAGGAATGAGCAGTTCTTC; CDR3: CASSYIDGGRNEQFF
size: NA; V: TRBV19; D: NA; J: TRBJ1-2; DNA: TGTGCCACATTAACAGGGCTGTCTGGCTACACCTTC; CDR3: CATLTGLSGYTF
size: many; V: TRBV12-3/TRBV12-4; D: NA; J: TRBJ2-6; DNA: TGTGCCAGCAGTTTATATGGCTCTGGGGCCAACGTCCTGACTTTC; CDR3: CASSLYGSGANVLTF
size: NA; V: TRBV5-1; D: NA; J: TRBJ1-6; DNA: TGCGCCAGCAGCCCGGCCGAGAATTCACCCCTCCACTTT; CDR3: CASSPAENSPLHF
size: NA; V: TRBV7-8; D: NA; J: TRBJ2-5; DNA: TGTGCCAGCAGCTTAGCGGCTTACGCAGAGACCCAGTACTTC; CDR3: CASSLAAYAETQYF
size: NA; V: TRBV15; D: NA; J: TRBJ2-7; DNA: TGTGCCACCAGCCCGCACATAGGCTACGAGCAGTACTTC; CDR3: CATSPHIGYEQYF
size: NA; V: TRBV6-5; D: TRBD1; J: TRBJ2-3; DNA: TGTGCCAGCAGTTACTCGGGACAGGGGCGCACAGATACGCAGTATTTT; CDR3: CASSYSGQGRTDTQYF
size: few; V: TRBV14; D: TRBD1; J: TRBJ2-6; DNA: TGTGCCAGCAGTCCGACAGGGATTCTCTCTGGGGCCAACGTCCTGACTTTC; CDR3: CASSPTGILSGANVLTF